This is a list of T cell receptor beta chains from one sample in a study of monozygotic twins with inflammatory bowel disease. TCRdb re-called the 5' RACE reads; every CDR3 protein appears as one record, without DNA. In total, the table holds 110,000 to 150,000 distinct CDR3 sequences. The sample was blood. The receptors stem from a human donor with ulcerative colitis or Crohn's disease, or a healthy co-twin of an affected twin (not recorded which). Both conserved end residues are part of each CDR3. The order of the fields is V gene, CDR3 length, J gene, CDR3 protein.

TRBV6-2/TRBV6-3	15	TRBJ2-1	CASSPGTGSIDEQFF
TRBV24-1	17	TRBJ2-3	CATSDFVVKTSTDTQYF
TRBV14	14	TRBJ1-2	CASSQDEGAKGYTF
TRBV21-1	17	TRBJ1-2	CASSKRDPFSDNYGYTF
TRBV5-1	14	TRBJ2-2	CASRLTSNTGELFF
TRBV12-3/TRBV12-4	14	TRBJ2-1	CASSPPGQGQKQFF
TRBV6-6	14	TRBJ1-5	CATRGFEGNQPQHF
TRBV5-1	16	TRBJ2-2	CASSSGLAGVIGELFF
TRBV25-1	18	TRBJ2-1	CASSRGLAGSSSYNEQFF
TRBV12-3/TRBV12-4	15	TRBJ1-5	CASSLGTLSNQPQHF
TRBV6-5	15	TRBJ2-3	CASSYFGGQTDTQYF
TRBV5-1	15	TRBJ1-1	CASSRTGDRGTEAFF
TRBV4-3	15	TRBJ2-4	CASSQAGVAGEVQYF
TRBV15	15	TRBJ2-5	CATIKDGSLWETQYF
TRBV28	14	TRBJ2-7	CASSRGAGVTEQYF
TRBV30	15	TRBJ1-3	CAWMGGKGSGNTIYF
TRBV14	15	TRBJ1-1	CASSQGTGVNTEAFF
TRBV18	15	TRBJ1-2	CASSPLAETLYGYTF
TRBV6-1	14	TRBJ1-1	CASSPLPGRAEAFF
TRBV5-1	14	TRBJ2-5	CASSFRGAQETQYF
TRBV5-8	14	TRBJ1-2	CASSPGQSNHGYTF
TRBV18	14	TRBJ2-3	CASSPEGRTDTQYF
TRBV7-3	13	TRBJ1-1	CASSRDSYTEAFF
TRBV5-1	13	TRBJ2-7	CASSLFSDYEQYF
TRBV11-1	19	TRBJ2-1	CASSPSGLAEGFSYNEQFF
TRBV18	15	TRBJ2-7	CASSPGGFQPSEQYF
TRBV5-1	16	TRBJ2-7	CASSPVIGRSSYEQYF
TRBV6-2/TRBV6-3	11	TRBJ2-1	CASSSHHEQFF
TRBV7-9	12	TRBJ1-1	CASSGGQREAFF
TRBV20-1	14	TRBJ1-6	CSIDRSSYNSPLHF
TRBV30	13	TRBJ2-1	CAWSNIGGTEQFF
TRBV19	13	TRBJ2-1	CASSILRFEEQFF
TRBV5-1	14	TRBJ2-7	CASSLVPWHGEQYF
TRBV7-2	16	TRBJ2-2	CASSPRAGTNTGELFF
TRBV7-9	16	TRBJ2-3	CASSTRTSGRTDTQYF
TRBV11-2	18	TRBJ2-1	CASSRGLAGRFSYNEQFF
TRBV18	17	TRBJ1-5	CASSSDTPHYSNQPQHF
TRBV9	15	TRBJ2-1	CASSVATGGYNEQFF